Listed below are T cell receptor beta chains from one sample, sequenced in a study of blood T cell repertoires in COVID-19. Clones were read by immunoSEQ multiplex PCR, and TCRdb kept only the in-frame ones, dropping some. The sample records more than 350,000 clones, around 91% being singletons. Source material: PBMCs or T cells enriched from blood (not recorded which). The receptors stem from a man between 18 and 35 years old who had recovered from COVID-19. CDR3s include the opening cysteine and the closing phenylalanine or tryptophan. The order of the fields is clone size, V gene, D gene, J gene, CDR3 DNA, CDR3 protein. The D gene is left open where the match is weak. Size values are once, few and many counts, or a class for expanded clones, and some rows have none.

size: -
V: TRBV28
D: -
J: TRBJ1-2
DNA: TGTGCCAGCAGTTTATCCGGGACACGTAACTATGGCTACACCTTC
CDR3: CASSLSGTRNYGYTF

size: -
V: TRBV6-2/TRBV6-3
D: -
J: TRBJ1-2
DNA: TGTGCCAGCAGTTACAATCAGGGGACCCTCTATGGCTACACCTTC
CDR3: CASSYNQGTLYGYTF

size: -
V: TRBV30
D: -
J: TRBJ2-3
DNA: TGTGCCTGGAGTGTAAGGCGGATCCTAGTTTTT
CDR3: CAWSVRRILVF

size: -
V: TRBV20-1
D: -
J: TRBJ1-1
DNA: TGCAGTGCTTCCGGGGGGACTGAAGCTTTCTTT
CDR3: CSASGGTEAFF

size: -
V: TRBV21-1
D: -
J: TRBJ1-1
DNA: TGTGCCAGCAGCAGGCCGGAGGGAGAGAGAAACACTGAAGCTTTCTTT
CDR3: CASSRPEGERNTEAFF

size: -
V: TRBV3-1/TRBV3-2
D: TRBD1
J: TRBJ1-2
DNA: TGTGCCAGCAGCCAAAGAGGACAGGGAATGGTAAATGGCTACACCTTC
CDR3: CASSQRGQGMVNGYTF

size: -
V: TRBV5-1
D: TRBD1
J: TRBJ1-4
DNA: TGCGCCAGCAGCTTATCCACCGGGACAGGGGGATTTAATGAAAAACTGTTTTTT
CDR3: CASSLSTGTGGFNEKLFF

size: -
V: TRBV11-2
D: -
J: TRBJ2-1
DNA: TGTGCCAGCAGCCCCAGACTCCGCAATGAGCAGTTCTTC
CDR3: CASSPRLRNEQFF

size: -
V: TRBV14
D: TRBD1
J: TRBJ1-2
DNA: TGTGCCAGCAGCCAAGGGATTGGAAAGGGGGCTTATAGAGGATATGGCTACACCTTC
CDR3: CASSQGIGKGAYRGYGYTF

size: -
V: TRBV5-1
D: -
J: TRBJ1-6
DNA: TGCGCCAGCAGCTTAACACAGGGACGGAGTTCACCCCTCCACTTT
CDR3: CASSLTQGRSSPLHF

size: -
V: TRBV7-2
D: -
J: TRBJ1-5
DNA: TGTGCCAGCAGCTTAAACGGAGGGGAAGTGAGGGAGCCCCAGCATTTT
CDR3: CASSLNGGEVREPQHF

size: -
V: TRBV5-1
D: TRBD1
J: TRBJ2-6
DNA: TGCGCCAGCAGCATGGTAGGGACAGGGGCCAGTAGGGGGGCCAACGTCCTGACTTTC
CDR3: CASSMVGTGASRGANVLTF

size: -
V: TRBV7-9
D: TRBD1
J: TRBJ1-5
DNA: TGTGCCACCCAAAACGGACAGGAGGTTCAGCCCCAGCATTTT
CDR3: CATQNGQEVQPQHF

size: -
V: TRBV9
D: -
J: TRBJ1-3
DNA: TGTGCCAGCAGCGTAGGGGGGCGATCTGGAAACACCATATATTTT
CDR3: CASSVGGRSGNTIYF

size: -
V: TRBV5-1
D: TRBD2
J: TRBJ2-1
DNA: TGCGCCAGCAGCTTGGTGACTAGCGGGAGTAATGAGCAGTTCTTC
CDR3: CASSLVTSGSNEQFF

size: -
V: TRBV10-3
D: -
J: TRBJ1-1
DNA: TGTGCCATCAGTGAGCGACAGGTGGTCACTGAAGCTTTCTTT
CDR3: CAISERQVVTEAFF

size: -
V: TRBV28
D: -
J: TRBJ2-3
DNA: TGTGCCAGCAGTCACTTTAATACAGCTAGCACAGATACGCAGTATTTT
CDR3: CASSHFNTASTDTQYF

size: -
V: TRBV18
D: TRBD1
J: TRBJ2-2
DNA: TGTGCCAGCTCACCACCGGGACAGCTGAACACCGGGGAGCTGTTTTTT
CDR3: CASSPPGQLNTGELFF

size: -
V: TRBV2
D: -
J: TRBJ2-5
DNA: TGTGCCAGCAGTGGAGGGAGAGGAGGTCAAGAGACCCAGTACTTC
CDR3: CASSGGRGGQETQYF

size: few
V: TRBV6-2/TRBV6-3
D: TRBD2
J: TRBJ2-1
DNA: TGTGCCAGCAGTCGGGGACTACTATCCTACAATGAGCAGTTCTTC
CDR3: CASSRGLLSYNEQFF

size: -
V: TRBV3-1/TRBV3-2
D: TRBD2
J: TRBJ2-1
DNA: TGTGCCAGCAGCCCCGGTGGGGGGGGGATAGATGAGCAGTTCTTC
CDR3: CASSPGGGGIDEQFF

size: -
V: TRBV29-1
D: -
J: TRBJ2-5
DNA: TGCAGCGTTGAATCTGTAAGGACTGCAAAAGAGACCCAGTACTTC
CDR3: CSVESVRTAKETQYF